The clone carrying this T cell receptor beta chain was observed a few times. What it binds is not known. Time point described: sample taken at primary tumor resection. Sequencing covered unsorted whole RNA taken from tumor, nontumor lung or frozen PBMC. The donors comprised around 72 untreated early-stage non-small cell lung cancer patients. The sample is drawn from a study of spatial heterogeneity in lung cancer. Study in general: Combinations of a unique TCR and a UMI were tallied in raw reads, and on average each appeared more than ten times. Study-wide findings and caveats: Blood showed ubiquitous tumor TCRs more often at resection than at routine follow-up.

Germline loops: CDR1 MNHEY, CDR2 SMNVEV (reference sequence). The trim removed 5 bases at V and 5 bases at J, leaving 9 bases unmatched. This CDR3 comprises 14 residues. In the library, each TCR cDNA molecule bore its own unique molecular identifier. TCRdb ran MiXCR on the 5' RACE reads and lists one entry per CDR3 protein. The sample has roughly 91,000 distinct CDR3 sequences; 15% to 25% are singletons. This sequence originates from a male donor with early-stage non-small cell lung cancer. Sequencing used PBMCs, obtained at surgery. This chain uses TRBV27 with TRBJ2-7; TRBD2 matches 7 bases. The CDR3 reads CASSPGTKGNEQYF. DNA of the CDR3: TGTGCCAGCAGTCCCGGGACTAAGGGTAACGAGCAGTACTTC.